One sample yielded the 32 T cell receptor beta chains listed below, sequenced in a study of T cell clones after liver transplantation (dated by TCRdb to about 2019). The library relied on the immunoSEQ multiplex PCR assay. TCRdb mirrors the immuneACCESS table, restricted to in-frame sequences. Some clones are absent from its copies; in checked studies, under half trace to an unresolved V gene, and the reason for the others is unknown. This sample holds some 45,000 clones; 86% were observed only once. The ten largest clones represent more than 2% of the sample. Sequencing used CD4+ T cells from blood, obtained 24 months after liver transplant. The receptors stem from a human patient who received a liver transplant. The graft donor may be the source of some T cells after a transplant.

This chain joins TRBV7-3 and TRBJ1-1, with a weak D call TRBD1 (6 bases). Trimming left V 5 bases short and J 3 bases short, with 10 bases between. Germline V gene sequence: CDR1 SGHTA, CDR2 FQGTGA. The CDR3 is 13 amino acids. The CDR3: CASSLTGYTEAFF. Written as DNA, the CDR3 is TGTGCCAGCAGCCTTACAGGGTACACTGAAGCTTTCTTT.

The CDR3 DNA reads TGTGCCAGCAGCCGGCTAGGGACTGGCCCCTACAATGAGCAGTTCTTC. This encodes CASSRLGTGPYNEQFF. The chain has TRBV7-9 and TRBJ2-1, with D possibly matching TRBD2 (6 bases). CDR3 length equals 16 residues. Germline V CDR1 and CDR2: SEHNR, FQNEAQ (reference sequence). The V end lost 5 bases, the J end lost 2 bases, and 16 bases lay between the germline ends.

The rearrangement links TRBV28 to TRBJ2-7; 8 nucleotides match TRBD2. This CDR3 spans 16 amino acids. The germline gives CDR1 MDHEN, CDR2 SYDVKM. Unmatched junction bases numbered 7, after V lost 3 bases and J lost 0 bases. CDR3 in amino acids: CASSFGLAQLSYEQYF. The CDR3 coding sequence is TGTGCCAGCAGTTTTGGACTAGCCCAACTCTCCTACGAGCAGTACTTC.

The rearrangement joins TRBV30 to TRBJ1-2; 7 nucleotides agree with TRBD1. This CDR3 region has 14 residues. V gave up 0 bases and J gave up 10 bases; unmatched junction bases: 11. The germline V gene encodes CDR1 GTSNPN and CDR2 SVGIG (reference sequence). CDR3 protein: CAWSVRPQGTNYTF. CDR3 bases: TGTGCCTGGAGTGTACGGCCACAGGGGACTAACTACACCTTC.

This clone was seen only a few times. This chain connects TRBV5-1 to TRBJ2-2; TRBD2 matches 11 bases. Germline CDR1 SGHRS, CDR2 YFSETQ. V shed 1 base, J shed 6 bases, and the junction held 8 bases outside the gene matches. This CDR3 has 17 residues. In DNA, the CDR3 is TGCGCCAGCAGCTTGATCGGGTCACTAGCGGGAGCCGGGGAGCTGTTTTTT. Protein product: CASSLIGSLAGAGELFF.

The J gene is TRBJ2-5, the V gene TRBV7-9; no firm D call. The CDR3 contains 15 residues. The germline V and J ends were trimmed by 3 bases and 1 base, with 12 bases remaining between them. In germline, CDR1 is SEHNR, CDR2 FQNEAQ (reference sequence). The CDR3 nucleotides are TGTGCCAGCAGCTTTATGCTCCGGTTCCAAGAGACCCAGTACTTC. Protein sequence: CASSFMLRFQETQYF.

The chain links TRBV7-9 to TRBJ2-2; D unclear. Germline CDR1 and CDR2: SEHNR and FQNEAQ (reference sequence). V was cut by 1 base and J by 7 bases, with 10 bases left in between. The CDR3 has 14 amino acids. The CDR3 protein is CASSLVVSRGELFF. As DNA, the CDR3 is TGTGCCAGCAGCTTAGTAGTCAGCCGCGGGGAGCTGTTTTTT.

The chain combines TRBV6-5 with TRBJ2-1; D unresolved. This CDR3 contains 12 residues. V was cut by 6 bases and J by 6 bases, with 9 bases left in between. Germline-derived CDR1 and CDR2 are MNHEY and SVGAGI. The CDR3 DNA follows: TGTGCCAGCAGAAGAAGGAGCAATGAGCAGTTCTTC. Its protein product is CASRRRSNEQFF.

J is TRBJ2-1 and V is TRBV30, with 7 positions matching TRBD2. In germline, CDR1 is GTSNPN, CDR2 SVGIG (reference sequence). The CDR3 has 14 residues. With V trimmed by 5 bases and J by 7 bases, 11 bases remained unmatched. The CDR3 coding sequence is TGTGCCTGGGTCTGGAGGGAGGGATTTAATGAGCAGTTCTTC. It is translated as CAWVWREGFNEQFF.

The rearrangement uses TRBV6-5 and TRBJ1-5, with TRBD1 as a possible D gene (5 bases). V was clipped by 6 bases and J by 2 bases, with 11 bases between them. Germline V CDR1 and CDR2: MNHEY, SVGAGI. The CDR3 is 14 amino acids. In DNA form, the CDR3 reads TGTGCCAGCAGGAACGGGGGGGGCAATCAGCCCCAGCATTTT. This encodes CASRNGGGNQPQHF.

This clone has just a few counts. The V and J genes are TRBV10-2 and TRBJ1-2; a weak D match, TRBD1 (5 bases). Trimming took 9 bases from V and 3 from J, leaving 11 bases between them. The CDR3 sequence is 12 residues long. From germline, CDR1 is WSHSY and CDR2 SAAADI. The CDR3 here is CASSGADYGYTF. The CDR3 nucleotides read TGCGCCAGTTCCGGGGCCGACTATGGCTACACCTTC.

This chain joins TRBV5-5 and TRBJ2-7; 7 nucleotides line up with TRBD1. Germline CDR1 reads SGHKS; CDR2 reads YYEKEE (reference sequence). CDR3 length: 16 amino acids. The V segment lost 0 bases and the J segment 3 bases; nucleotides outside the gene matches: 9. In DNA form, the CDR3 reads TGTGCCAGCAGCTTGGCGGGTGGGGCAGGGGGCTACGAGCAGTACTTC. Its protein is CASSLAGGAGGYEQYF. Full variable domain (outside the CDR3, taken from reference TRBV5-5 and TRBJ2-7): DAGVTQSPTHLIKTRGQQVTLRCSPISGHKSVSWYQQVLGQGPQFIFQYYEKEERGRGNFPDRFSARQFPNYSSELNVNALLLGDSALYLCASSLAGGAGGYEQYFGPGTRLTVT.

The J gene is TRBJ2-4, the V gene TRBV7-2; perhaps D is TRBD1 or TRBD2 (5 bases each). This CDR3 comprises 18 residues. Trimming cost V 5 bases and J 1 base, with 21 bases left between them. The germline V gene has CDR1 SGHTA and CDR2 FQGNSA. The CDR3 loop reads CASSQQGDASGAKNIQYF. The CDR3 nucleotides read TGTGCCAGCAGCCAACAAGGGGACGCATCAGGGGCCAAAAACATTCAGTACTTC. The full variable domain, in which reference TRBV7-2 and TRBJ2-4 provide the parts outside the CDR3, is GAGVSQSPSNKVTEKGKDVELRCDPISGHTALYWYRQSLGQGLEFLIYFQGNSAPDKSGLPSDRFSAERTGGSVSTLTIQRTQQEDSAVYLCASSQQGDASGAKNIQYFGAGTRLSVL.

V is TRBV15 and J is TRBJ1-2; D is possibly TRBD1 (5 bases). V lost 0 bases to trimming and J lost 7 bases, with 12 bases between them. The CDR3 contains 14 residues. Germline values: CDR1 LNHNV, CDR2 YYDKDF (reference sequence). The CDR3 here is CATSRDRTISGYTF. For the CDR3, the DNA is TGTGCCACCAGCAGAGACCGGACAATCTCTGGCTACACCTTC. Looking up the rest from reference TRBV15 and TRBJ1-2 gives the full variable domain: DAMVIQNPRYQVTQFGKPVTLSCSQTLNHNVMYWYQQKSSQAPKLLFHYYDKDFNNEADTPDNFQSRRPNTSFCFLDIRSPGLGDTAMYLCATSRDRTISGYTFGSGTRLTVV.

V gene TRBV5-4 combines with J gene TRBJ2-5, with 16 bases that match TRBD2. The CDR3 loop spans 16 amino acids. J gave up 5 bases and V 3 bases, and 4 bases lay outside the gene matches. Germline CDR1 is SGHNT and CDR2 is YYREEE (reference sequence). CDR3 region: CASSSGLAGGSETQYF. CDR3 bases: TGTGCCAGCAGCTCGGGACTAGCGGGGGGGTCGGAGACCCAGTACTTC. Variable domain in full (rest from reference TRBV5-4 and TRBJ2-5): ETGVTQSPTHLIKTRGQQVTLRCSSQSGHNTVSWYQQALGQGPQFIFQYYREEENGRGNFPPRFSGLQFPNYSSELNVNALELDDSALYLCASSSGLAGGSETQYFGPGTRLLVL.

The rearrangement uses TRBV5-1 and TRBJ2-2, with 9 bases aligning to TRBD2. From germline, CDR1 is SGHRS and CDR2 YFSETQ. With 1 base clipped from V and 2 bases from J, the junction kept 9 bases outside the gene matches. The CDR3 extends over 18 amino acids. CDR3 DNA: TGCGCCAGCAGCTTGAGGGCCGGGACTAGCTTAAACACCGGGGAGCTGTTTTTT. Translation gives CASSLRAGTSLNTGELFF.

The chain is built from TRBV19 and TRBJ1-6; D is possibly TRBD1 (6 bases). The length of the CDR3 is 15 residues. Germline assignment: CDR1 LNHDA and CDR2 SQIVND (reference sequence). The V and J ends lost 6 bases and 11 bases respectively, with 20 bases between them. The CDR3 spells CASSQGQTTRPPLHF. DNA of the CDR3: TGTGCCAGTAGCCAGGGACAAACAACTCGGCCACCCCTCCACTTT.

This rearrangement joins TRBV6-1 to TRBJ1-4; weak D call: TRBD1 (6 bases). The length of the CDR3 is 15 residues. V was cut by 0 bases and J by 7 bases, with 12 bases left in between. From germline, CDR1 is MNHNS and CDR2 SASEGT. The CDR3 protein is CASSEAWGQGEKLFF. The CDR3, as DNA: TGTGCCAGCAGTGAAGCCTGGGGGCAGGGTGAAAAACTGTTTTTT.

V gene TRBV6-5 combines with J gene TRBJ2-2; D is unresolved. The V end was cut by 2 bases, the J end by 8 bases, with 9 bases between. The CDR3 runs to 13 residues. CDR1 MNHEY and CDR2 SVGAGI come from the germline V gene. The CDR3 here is CASSYDLGGELFF. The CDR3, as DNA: TGTGCCAGCAGTTACGATCTCGGGGGGGAGCTGTTTTTT.

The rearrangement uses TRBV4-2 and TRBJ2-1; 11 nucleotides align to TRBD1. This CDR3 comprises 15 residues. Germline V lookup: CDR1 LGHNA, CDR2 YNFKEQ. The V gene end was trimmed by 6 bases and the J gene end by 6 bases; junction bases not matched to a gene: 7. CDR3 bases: TGTGCCAGCAGACCTACCGGGACAGGGGGCAATGAGCAGTTCTTC. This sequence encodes CASRPTGTGGNEQFF.

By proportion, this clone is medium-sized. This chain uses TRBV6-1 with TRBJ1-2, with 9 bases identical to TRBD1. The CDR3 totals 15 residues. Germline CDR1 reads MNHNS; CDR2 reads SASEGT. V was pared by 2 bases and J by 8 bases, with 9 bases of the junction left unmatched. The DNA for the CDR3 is TGTGCCAGCAGTGAACCACTCAGACAGGGGGGCGGCTACACCTTC. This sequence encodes CASSEPLRQGGGYTF.

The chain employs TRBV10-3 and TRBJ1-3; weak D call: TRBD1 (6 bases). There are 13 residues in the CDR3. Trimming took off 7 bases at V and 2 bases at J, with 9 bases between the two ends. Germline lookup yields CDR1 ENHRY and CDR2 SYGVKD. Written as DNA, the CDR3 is TGTGCCATCATCCAGGGGCCTGGAAACACCATATATTTT. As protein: CAIIQGPGNTIYF.

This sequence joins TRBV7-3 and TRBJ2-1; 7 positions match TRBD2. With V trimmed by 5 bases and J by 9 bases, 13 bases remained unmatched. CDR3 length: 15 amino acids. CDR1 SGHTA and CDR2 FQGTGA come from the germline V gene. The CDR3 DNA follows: TGTGCCAGCAGCCCCCGGGACTACCCTACTCTTGAGCAGTTCTTC. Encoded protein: CASSPRDYPTLEQFF.

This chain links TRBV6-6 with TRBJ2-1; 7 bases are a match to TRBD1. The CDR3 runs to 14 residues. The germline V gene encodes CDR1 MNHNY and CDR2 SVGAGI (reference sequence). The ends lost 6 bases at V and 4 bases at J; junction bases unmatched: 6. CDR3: CASRPGQVYNEQFF. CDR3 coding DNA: TGTGCCAGCAGGCCCGGACAGGTTTACAATGAGCAGTTCTTC.

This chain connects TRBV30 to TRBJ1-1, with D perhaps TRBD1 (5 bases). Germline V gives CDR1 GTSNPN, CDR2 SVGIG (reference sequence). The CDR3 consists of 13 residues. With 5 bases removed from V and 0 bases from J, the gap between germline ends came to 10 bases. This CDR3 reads CAWDRQMNTEAFF. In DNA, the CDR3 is TGTGCCTGGGACCGACAGATGAACACTGAAGCTTTCTTT.

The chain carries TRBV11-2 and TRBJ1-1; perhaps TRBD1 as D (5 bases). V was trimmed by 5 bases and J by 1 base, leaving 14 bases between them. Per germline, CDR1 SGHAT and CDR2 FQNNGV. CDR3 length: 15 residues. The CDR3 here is CASSRQGKQNTEAFF. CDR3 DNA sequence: TGTGCCAGCAGCCGGCAGGGAAAACAGAACACTGAAGCTTTCTTT.

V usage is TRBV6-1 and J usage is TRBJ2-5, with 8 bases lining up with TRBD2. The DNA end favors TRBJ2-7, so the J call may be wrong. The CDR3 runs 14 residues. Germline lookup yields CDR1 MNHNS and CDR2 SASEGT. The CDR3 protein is CASTPGRGAYEQYF. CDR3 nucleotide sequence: TGTGCCAGCACCCCCGGGAGGGGAGCCTACGAGCAGTACTTC.

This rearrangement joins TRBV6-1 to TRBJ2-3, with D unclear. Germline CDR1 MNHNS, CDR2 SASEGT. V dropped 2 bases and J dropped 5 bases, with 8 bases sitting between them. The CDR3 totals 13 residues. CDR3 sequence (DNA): TGTGCCAGCAGTGAAATAGTGCAAGATACGCAGTATTTT. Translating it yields CASSEIVQDTQYF.

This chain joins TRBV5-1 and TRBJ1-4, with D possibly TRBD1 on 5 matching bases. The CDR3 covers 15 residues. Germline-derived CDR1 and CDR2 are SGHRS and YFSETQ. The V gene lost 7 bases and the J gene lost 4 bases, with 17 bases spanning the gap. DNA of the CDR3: TGCGCCAGCCGGCGCCAGGGAACGGGTAATGAAAAACTGTTTTTT. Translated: CASRRQGTGNEKLFF.

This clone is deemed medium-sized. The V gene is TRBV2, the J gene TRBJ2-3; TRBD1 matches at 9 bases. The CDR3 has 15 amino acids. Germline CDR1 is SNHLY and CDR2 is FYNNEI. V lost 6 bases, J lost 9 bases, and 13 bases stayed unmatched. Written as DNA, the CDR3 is TGTGCCAGCAGCGCGGACAGGGGAACCTGGGAAACGCAGTATTTT. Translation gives CASSADRGTWETQYF.

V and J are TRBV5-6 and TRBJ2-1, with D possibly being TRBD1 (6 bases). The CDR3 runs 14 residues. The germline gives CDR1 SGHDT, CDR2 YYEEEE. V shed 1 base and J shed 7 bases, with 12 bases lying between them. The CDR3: CASSLSGAENEQFF. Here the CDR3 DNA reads TGTGCCAGCAGCTTGTCAGGGGCGGAAAATGAGCAGTTCTTC.

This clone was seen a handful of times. The CDR3 DNA sequence: TGTGCCAGTAGATACCGGGGTCGGCAGGGCGACACTGAAGCTTTCTTT. Its translation is CASRYRGRQGDTEAFF. The chain uses TRBV19 and TRBJ1-1, with D perhaps TRBD1 (5 bases). There are 16 residues in the CDR3. Germline loops: CDR1 LNHDA, CDR2 SQIVND (reference sequence). Trimming pared 6 bases from V and 3 bases from J, leaving 20 bases between.